This TCR beta chain was retrieved from a study of neoadjuvant nivolumab and ipilimumab in lung cancer (dated by TCRdb to about 2020). Turning to the overall study: In the NEOSTAR trial, nivolumab was administered intravenously at 3 mg/kg on days 1, 15 and 29, and the combination arm also received ipilimumab 1 mg/kg on day 1 only. The primary trial endpoint was the major pathologic response (MPR) rate in the intention-to-treat population in each study arm. A total of about 43 patients with operable NSCLC were treated in the trial, with around 23 randomized to nivolumab monotherapy and about 21 randomized to nivolumab plus ipilimumab. The study compared TCR repertoires in pretherapy (baseline) peripheral blood with TCR repertoires in tumors resected at surgery after neoadjuvant immune checkpoint blockade. Matched pretherapy and resected tumor pairs were analyzed from seven patients, of whom four had been treated with nivolumab and three with nivolumab plus ipilimumab. Beyond this particular receptor, the publication reports: TCR richness and clonality were greater in resected tumors than in tumor-adjacent uninvolved lung, and increases were seen in more dual-therapy-treated tumors. Pretherapy blood TCR richness correlated positively with richness in tumors resected after neoadjuvant therapy (Spearman R ~ 0.79). No significant correlation was found between TCR clonality and pathologic tumor regression, and only a single major-pathologic-response sample was available for the analysis of TCR clonality versus pathologic tumor regression. From pretherapy to surgery, tumor T-cell richness and clonality went up in three of three dual-therapy tumors, versus only two of four nivolumab-treated tumors. A small number of samples was subjected to TCR sequencing.

Library construction relied on the immunoSEQ multiplex PCR assay. On the authors' methods: Richness and clonality were used to summarize the repertoires, and clones that significantly expanded or contracted between pre- and post-therapy samples were identified. This immuneACCESS table, as held by TCRdb, lists in-frame sequences with V and J called but not all clones. Of the missing ones, under half trace to an unresolved V gene in checked studies; the others have no known cause. The DNA was the basis for D and trimming; V, J and clone size are from that table. In all, the sample holds 26,000 or so clones, and 83% of those were seen once. Jointly, the top ten make up approximately 5.1% of the sample. What the time point label conveys for this sample: at surgical resection after neoadjuvant nivolumab +/- ipilimumab. Samples were obtained from the phase 2 randomized NEOSTAR trial, in which neoadjuvant nivolumab or nivolumab plus ipilimumab followed by surgery was tested in operable NSCLC.

Relative to germline, V is 5 bases shorter and J is 5 bases shorter, with 13 bases between their ends. From the cysteine up to the phenylalanine, the CDR3 has a length of 13 residues. CDR3 DNA only is kept here, 39 bases in frame from base 1. According to the germline V gene, CDR1 reads SGDLS and CDR2 reads YYNGEE. With respect to this clone: Its antigen is unknown. No quality values exist for individual bases; no much larger clone is one base distant.

The chain is made from TRBV9 and TRBJ1-2; the best D guess is TRBD1, with 6 bases matching. This clonotype was sampled from an adult with non-small cell lung cancer. The sequencing here drew on tumor tissue, taken after neoadjuvant nivolumab, alone or with ipilimumab, at or shortly before surgery. This receptor carries the CDR3 CASRAQGWYGYTF. The sequenced DNA is TGTGCCAGCAGGGCACAGGGATGGTATGGCTACACCTTC.